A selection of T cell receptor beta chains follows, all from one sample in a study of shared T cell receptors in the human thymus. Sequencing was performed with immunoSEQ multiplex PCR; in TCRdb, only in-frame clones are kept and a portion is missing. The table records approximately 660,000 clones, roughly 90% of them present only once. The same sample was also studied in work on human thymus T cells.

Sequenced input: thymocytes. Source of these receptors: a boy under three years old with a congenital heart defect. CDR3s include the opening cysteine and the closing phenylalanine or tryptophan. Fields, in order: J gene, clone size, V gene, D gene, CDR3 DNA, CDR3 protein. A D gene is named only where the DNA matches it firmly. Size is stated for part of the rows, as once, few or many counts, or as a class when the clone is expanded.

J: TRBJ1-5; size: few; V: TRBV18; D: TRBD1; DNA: TGTGCCAGCTCACCAAGAGGACAGGATAGCAATCAGCCCCAGCATTTT; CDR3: CASSPRGQDSNQPQHF
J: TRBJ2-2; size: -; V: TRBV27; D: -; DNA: TGTGCCACCCAGCGCGGGGTTAACACCGGGGAGCTGTTTTTT; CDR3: CATQRGVNTGELFF
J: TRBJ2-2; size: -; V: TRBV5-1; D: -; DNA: TGCGCCAGCAGCAACCTGGACGGAGGAATTATCGGGGAGCTGTTTTTT; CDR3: CASSNLDGGIIGELFF
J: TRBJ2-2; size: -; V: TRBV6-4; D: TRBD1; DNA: TGTGCCGGCGCCAGGGGGATCTACAGCACCGGGGAGCTGTTTTTT; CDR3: CAGARGIYSTGELFF
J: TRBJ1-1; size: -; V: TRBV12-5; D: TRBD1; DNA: TGTGCTAGTGGTTTGCCCCGTAAACAGGGGAAGGACACTGAAGCTTTCTTT; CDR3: CASGLPRKQGKDTEAFF
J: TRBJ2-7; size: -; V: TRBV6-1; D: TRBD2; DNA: TGTGCCGCACGGGACTACTCCTACGAGCAGTACTTC; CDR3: CAARDYSYEQYF
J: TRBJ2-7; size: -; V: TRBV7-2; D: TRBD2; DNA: TGTGCCAGCAGCCTGCGAGCGGGAGGGCCAGACGAGCAGTACTTC; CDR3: CASSLRAGGPDEQYF
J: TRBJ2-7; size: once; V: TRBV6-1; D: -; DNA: TGTGCCAGCAGTCGTGGGGGCGCCTACGAGCAGTACTTC; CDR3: CASSRGGAYEQYF
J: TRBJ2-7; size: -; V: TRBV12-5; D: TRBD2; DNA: TGTGCTAGGGAGACTAGCGGGTACTACGAGCAGTACTTC; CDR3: CARETSGYYEQYF
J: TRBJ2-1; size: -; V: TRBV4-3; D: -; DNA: TGCGCCAGCAGCCAAGGTCTTCGGGATGAGCAGTTCTTC; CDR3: CASSQGLRDEQFF